Listed here are 10 T cell receptor beta chains from one sample, sequenced in a study of T-cell memory formation after mild COVID-19. TCRdb recomputed calls from the 5' RACE reads with MiXCR, one row per CDR3 protein. The table includes 190,000 or so distinct CDR3 sequences, under 12% detected once. The sequenced sample consisted of PBMCs or a T cell subset sorted from them (not recorded which). These receptor sequences come from a man between 18 and 29 years old who had mild COVID-19 (a few samples of this study predate the infection). Cell type and time point are not known.

The chain carries TRBV12-3 or TRBV12-4 and TRBJ1-1, with 10 nucleotides matching TRBD1. The J segment lost 2 bases and the V segment lost 6 bases, leaving 9 bases of the junction unmatched. This CDR3 comprises 16 residues. The DNA for the CDR3 is TGTGCCAGCAGCCCAGCGGGACAGGGGAAAAACACTGAAGCTTTCTTT. Translating gives CASSPAGQGKNTEAFF.

A few counts support this clonotype. One end of the junction does not line up with germline, which may come from a read error. The V and J genes are TRBV12-3 or TRBV12-4 and TRBJ2-7; D is undetermined. The CDR3 covers 13 residues. This chain's CDR3 is CASSLEGDLPISF. In nucleotides, the CDR3 is TGTGCCAGCAGTTTAGAGGGTGACCTGCCAATCTCCTTC.

This clonotype was found a few times. This chain joins TRBV20-1 and TRBJ2-2, with TRBD2 matching over 10 bases. V was pared by 5 bases and J by 4 bases, with 10 bases of the junction left unmatched. This CDR3 is 16 amino acids long. Germline V lookup: CDR1 DFQATT, CDR2 SNEGSKA (reference sequence). The CDR3: CSAGLAGDRGTGELFF. Here the CDR3 DNA reads TGCAGTGCTGGGCTAGCGGGGGATCGGGGCACCGGGGAGCTGTTTTTT.

This clonotype was recorded a few times. The CDR3 region has the DNA TGTGCCAGCAGCCAAGATTGGGGGACCACTGAAGCTTTCTTT. Translating it yields CASSQDWGTTEAFF. The chain combines TRBV4-2 with TRBJ1-1, with D possibly TRBD1 on 5 matching bases. This CDR3 region has 14 residues. CDR1 and CDR2 (germline): LGHNA, YNFKEQ. Trimming cost V 0 bases and J 4 bases, with 9 bases left between them.

There are a few counts of this clonotype. The genes are TRBV12-3 or TRBV12-4 and TRBJ2-5, with D unresolved. The CDR3 is 12 residues long. The germline V and J ends were trimmed by 7 bases and 5 bases, with 11 bases remaining between them. CDR3 sequence (DNA): TGTGCCAGCACACACGCGTCGGAGACCCAGTACTTC. This gives the protein CASTHASETQYF.

The table lists this clonotype with a few counts. The chain combines TRBV7-9 with TRBJ1-1; no clear D. This CDR3 comprises 14 residues. CDR1 is SEHNR, CDR2 FQNEAQ, per germline (reference sequence). V shed 5 bases and J shed 7 bases, with 17 bases lying between them. This CDR3 is CASSQPTPPGEAFF. The CDR3 DNA reads as TGTGCCAGCAGCCAACCGACACCCCCCGGTGAAGCTTTCTTT.

This clonotype has a count of ten or more. The chain carries TRBV29-1 and TRBJ1-1, with D tentatively TRBD1 (5 bases). This CDR3 is built from 14 residues. The V end was cut by 4 bases, the J end by 0 bases, with 12 bases between. Germline assignment: CDR1 SQVTM and CDR2 ANQGSEA. CDR3 protein: CSVAMTVMNTEAFF. CDR3 DNA: TGCAGCGTTGCAATGACAGTCATGAACACTGAAGCTTTCTTT.

This sequence joins TRBV5-1 and TRBJ1-2; D perhaps matches TRBD1 (6 bases). CDR3 length: 15 residues. In germline, CDR1 is SGHRS, CDR2 YFSETQ. The germline V and J ends were trimmed by 0 bases and 2 bases, with 11 bases remaining between them. CDR3 sequence: CASSLVAGTNYGYTF. The CDR3 DNA reads TGCGCCAGCAGCTTGGTCGCCGGGACAAACTATGGCTACACCTTC.

This clonotype was recorded only once. The genes are TRBV20-1 and TRBJ1-6, with D possibly TRBD1 on 5 matching bases. V lost 5 bases to trimming and J lost 7 bases, with 12 bases between them. The V gene's germline CDR1 is DFQATT and CDR2 SNEGSKA (reference sequence). The CDR3 length is 13 residues. CDR3 bases: TGCAGTGCTTCACGGGACCTGAATTCACCCCTCCACTTT. Protein: CSASRDLNSPLHF.

This chain connects TRBV5-1 to TRBJ1-1; no clear D gene. Germline V gives CDR1 SGHRS, CDR2 YFSETQ. The CDR3 is 13 residues long. V was shortened by 1 base and J by 3 bases, with 7 bases between the two germline ends. The CDR3 DNA reads TGCGCCAGCAGCTTGCCCCGGGACACTGAAGCTTTCTTT. Its protein product is CASSLPRDTEAFF.